This entry is about one T cell receptor beta chain. The RNA input was about 0.5 to 1 ug, and it was reverse transcribed with random hexamers. The TCR beta CDR3 was amplified by immunoSEQ multiplex PCR across 54 Vbeta, 13 Jbeta. One entry per CDR3 protein, called by TCRdb with MiXCR from the immunoSEQ multiplex PCR reads. Among about 300,000 distinct CDR3 sequences listed, 85% were seen once. The data originate from a study of CD8 T cells in Susac syndrome. Germline V gives CDR1 DFQATT, CDR2 SNEGSKA (reference sequence). The ends were cut back, 2 bases at V and 3 bases at J, with 11 bases in the middle. This CDR3 comprises 14 residues. TCR beta sequences were obtained from blood CD8+ and CD4+ T cells. Multiple sclerosis controls were treatment-naive patients with stable or active relapsing-remitting disease.

Sequencing was done on a sample of CD8+ T cells from PBMCs. This rearrangement joins TRBV20-1 to TRBJ2-1; D might be TRBD2 (6 bases). The source is a human donor with multiple sclerosis. The CDR3 here is CSARLRESYNEQFF. In nucleotides, the CDR3 is TGCAGTGCTAGACTACGGGAGAGCTACAATGAGCAGTTCTTC.